The 15 T cell receptor beta chains presented below share a single source sample, sequenced in a study of CD8+CD57+ T cells in acquired aplastic anemia. Using genomic DNA as the template, TCR beta VDJ and CDR3 profiling was carried out. TCRdb used MiXCR to reprocess the reads, holding one entry per CDR3 protein. Of approximately 98,000 distinct CDR3 sequences in the sample, roughly 50% are singletons; the top ten hold 30% to 40%. The sequencing input was sorted CD4+, CD8+, or CD8+CD57+ T cells (not recorded which) from PBMCs. The receptors stem from a human donor in good health, serving as a control.

V gene TRBV30 combines with J gene TRBJ1-1; TRBD1 is a possible D gene (5 bases). The CDR3 runs 15 residues. V lost 1 base and J lost 3, with 15 bases in between. CDR1 is GTSNPN and CDR2 is SVGIG in the germline V gene (reference sequence). CDR3 region: CAWSEGYQGDTEAFF. In DNA, the CDR3 is TGTGCCTGGAGTGAGGGTTACCAGGGTGACACTGAAGCTTTCTTT.

This clonotype was found many times. The chain uses TRBV13 and TRBJ2-5; 9 nucleotides line up with TRBD2. Trimming removed 0 bases from V and 4 bases from J; junction bases left unmatched: 6. In germline, CDR1 is PRHDT, CDR2 FYEKMQ (reference sequence). The CDR3 has 16 amino acids. The CDR3 DNA is TGTGCCAGCAGCTTAGGGCGCGCGGGGGGGCGAGAGACCCAGTACTTC. Protein: CASSLGRAGGRETQYF.

The chain is built from TRBV19 and TRBJ2-2; 9 bases fit TRBD2. Per the germline V gene, CDR1 is LNHDA and CDR2 is SQIVND (reference sequence). Trimming at V came to 2 bases and at J to 0 bases, leaving 13 bases not matched to a gene. This CDR3 is 20 amino acids long. The CDR3, as DNA: TGTGCCAGTAGTATATCCGGGAATAGACTAGCGGTCGCGAACACCGGGGAGCTGTTTTTT. Encoded protein: CASSISGNRLAVANTGELFF.

J is TRBJ2-3 and V is TRBV15, with D possibly called TRBD1 or TRBD2 (5 bases each). V dropped 1 base and J dropped 5 bases, with 13 bases sitting between them. The germline V gene has CDR1 LNHNV and CDR2 YYDKDF (reference sequence). The CDR3 totals 15 residues. Here the CDR3 DNA reads TGTGCCACCAGCAGAGGTGTGGGGGAAGAAGATACGCAGTATTTT. This translates into CATSRGVGEEDTQYF.

This sequence joins TRBV7-9 and TRBJ1-2; D is unclear. CDR3 size: 12 residues. Trimming cost V 2 bases and J 4 bases, with 5 bases left between them. CDR1 and CDR2 from the germline V gene are SEHNR and FQNEAQ (reference sequence). CDR3: CASSLSFYGYTF. The CDR3, as DNA: TGTGCCAGCAGCTTATCCTTCTATGGCTACACCTTC.

V and J are TRBV10-2 and TRBJ2-5; D possibly matches TRBD1 or TRBD2 (5 bases each). The CDR3 spans 17 residues. The germline V and J ends were trimmed by 3 bases and 2 bases, with 19 bases remaining between them. Germline V gene lookup returns CDR1 WSHSY and CDR2 SAAADI. The CDR3 spells CASSDHRRTVFQETQYF. CDR3 DNA: TGCGCCAGCAGTGACCACAGGAGGACGGTGTTTCAAGAGACCCAGTACTTC.

This clonotype was counted ten times or more. The chain carries TRBV12-3 or TRBV12-4 and TRBJ2-1; TRBD2 might be the D (6 bases). The V and J ends lost 3 bases and 4 bases respectively, with 13 bases between them. The CDR3 runs to 15 residues. The CDR3 coding sequence is TGTGCCAGCAGTTTCGGCGGGGTGGGGTACAATGAGCAGTTCTTC. The encoded protein is CASSFGGVGYNEQFF.

This clonotype was seen just once. V is TRBV29-1 and J is TRBJ2-3; D gene unclear. Trimming shortened V by 4 bases and J by 7 bases, and 12 bases separated the two germline ends. The CDR3 is made up of 12 amino acids. Germline V lookup: CDR1 SQVTM, CDR2 ANQGSEA. The CDR3 protein is CSVVGSENTQYF. The CDR3 DNA reads TGCAGCGTTGTAGGATCCGAGAATACGCAGTATTTT.

The chain couples TRBV4-3 to TRBJ2-2; either TRBD1 or TRBD2 may supply D (6 bases each). The V end lost 1 base, the J end lost 0 bases, and 9 bases lay between the germline ends. Per the germline V gene, CDR1 is LGHNA and CDR2 is YSLEER. This CDR3 has 16 amino acids. This CDR3 is CASSQGRGPNTGELFF. The CDR3 DNA is TGCGCCAGCAGCCAAGGACGGGGGCCGAACACCGGGGAGCTGTTTTTT.

The chain employs TRBV24-1 and TRBJ1-2; possibly TRBD1 for D (5 bases). CDR3 length equals 11 residues. Trimming shortened V by 4 bases and J by 7 bases, and 6 bases separated the two germline ends. Germline loops: CDR1 KGHDR, CDR2 SFDVKD. The CDR3 sequence is CATSEQGGYTF. In DNA, the CDR3 is TGTGCCACCAGTGAGCAGGGTGGCTACACCTTC.

Remarks on this clonotype: The CDR3 end shows no conserved phenylalanine or tryptophan, and so a read error is likely. CDR3 sequence (DNA): TGTGCCAGCCCCGGGGATCGGGTCACCATATATTCT. Protein sequence: CASPGDRVTIYS. The chain has TRBV19 and TRBJ1-3, with D unresolved. Germline loops: CDR1 LNHDA, CDR2 SQIVND (reference sequence). The CDR3 is 12 amino acids. The germline V and J ends were trimmed by 9 bases and 9 bases, with 15 bases remaining between them.

CDR3 DNA: TGTGCCAGCAGCGCCTCCGGGGAGCAGTACTTC. The encoded protein is CASSASGEQYF. The chain employs TRBV9 and TRBJ2-7; no clear D gene. Trimming pared 3 bases from V and 7 bases from J, leaving 8 bases between. CDR1 is SGDLS, CDR2 YYNGEE, per germline. The CDR3 spans 11 residues.

The V and J genes are TRBV6-1 and TRBJ1-2, with 8 bases matching TRBD1. The V gene end was trimmed by 6 bases and the J gene end by 5 bases; junction bases not matched to a gene: 14. The CDR3 totals 16 residues. CDR1 MNHNS and CDR2 SASEGT come from the germline V gene. The CDR3: CASSLQTGTGIYGYTF. The CDR3 DNA is TGTGCCAGCAGCCTACAAACCGGGACAGGAATATATGGCTACACCTTC.

This clonotype was observed many times. The chain employs TRBV9 and TRBJ2-1, with D perhaps matching TRBD1 (5 bases). The germline gives CDR1 SGDLS, CDR2 YYNGEE. Trimming pared 0 bases from V and 7 bases from J, leaving 11 bases between. CDR3 length: 14 amino acids. CDR3 bases: TGTGCCAGCAGCGTAGTGCCAGCAGGGAATGAGCAGTTCTTC. Residues: CASSVVPAGNEQFF.

A few counts support this clonotype. The chain links TRBV28 to TRBJ2-5; TRBD1 matches 7 bases. CDR1 and CDR2 from the germline V gene are MDHEN and SYDVKM. The CDR3 spans 13 residues. The ends lost 5 bases at V and 5 bases at J; junction bases unmatched: 5. The CDR3 region has the DNA TGTGCCAGCAGTCCGACAGGGCGGGAGACCCAGTACTTC. Translation: CASSPTGRETQYF.